This T cell receptor (beta chain) was identified during a study of blood T cells in healthy people across ages. This clonotype has only a few counts. What it recognizes is unknown. Next came a second PCR, run for about 7 to 11 cycles, which used a sample-barcoded 5' primer along with a J-beta primer mix. TCRdb called the 5' RACE reads again in MiXCR, with one record for every CDR3 protein. This table holds roughly 830,000 distinct CDR3 sequences, 62% found once. Broader study findings: Naive T cell percentage by flow cytometry tracked strongly with beta diversity. TCR beta diversity per million T cells fell roughly linearly with age.

Sequencing input: blood. This receptor was obtained from a man aged 25-45 years in good health.

CDR3 coding DNA: TGTGCCATCAGTGAGGAAACTAGCGGGAGGGCATACAATGAGCAGTTCTTC. This encodes CAISEETSGRAYNEQFF. This chain uses TRBV10-3 with TRBJ2-1, with 13 bases aligning to TRBD2. CDR3 length: 17 residues. V lost 2 bases and J lost 4; bases outside the gene matches: 5. The germline V gene encodes CDR1 ENHRY and CDR2 SYGVKD.